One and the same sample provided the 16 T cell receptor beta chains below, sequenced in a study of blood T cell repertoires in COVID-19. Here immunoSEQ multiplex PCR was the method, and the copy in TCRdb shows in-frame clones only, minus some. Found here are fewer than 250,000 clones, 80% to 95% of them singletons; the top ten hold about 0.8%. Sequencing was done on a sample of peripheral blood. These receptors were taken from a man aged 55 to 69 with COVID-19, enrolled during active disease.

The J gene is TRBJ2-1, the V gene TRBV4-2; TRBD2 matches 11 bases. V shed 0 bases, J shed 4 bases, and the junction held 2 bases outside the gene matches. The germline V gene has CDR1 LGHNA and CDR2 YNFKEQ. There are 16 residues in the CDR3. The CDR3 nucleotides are TGTGCCAGCAGCCAAGATACTAGCGGGGGATACAATGAGCAGTTCTTC. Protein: CASSQDTSGGYNEQFF.

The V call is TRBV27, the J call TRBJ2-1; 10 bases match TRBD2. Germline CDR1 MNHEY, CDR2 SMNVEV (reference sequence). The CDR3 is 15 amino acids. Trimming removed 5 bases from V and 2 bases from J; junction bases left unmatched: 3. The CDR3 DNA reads TGTGCCAGCAGTCATACTAGCGGGGCCTACAATGAGCAGTTCTTC. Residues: CASSHTSGAYNEQFF.

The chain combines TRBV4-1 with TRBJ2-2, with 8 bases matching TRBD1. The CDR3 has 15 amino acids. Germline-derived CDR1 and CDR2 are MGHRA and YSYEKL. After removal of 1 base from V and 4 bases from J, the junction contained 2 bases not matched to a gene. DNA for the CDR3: TGCGCCAGCAGCCAAGGGACAGGGTCCACCGGGGAGCTGTTTTTT. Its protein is CASSQGTGSTGELFF.

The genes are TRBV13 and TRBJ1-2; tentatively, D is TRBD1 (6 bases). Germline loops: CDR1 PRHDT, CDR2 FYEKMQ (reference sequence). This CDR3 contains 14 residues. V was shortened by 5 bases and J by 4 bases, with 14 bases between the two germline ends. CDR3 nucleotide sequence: TGTGCCAGCAGCCGAACACAGGGAGCCTATGGCTACACCTTC. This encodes CASSRTQGAYGYTF.

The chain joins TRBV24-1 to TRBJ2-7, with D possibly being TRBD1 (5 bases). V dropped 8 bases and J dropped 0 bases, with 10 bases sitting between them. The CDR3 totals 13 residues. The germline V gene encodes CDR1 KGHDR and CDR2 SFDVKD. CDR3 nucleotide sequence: TGTGCCACCAACTCAGGGAACTCCTACGAGCAGTACTTC. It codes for CATNSGNSYEQYF.

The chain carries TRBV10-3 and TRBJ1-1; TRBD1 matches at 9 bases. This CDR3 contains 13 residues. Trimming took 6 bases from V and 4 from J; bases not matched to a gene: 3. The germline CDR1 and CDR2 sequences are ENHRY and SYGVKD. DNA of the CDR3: TGTGCCATCAGGCGGGACAGGGCCACTGAAGCTTTCTTT. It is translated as CAIRRDRATEAFF.

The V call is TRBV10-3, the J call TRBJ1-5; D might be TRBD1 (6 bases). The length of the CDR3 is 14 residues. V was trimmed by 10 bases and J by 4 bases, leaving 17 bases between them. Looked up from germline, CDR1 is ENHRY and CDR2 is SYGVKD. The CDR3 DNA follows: TGTGCCACCCGACCACAGGGTGGGAATCAGCCCCAGCATTTT. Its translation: CATRPQGGNQPQHF.

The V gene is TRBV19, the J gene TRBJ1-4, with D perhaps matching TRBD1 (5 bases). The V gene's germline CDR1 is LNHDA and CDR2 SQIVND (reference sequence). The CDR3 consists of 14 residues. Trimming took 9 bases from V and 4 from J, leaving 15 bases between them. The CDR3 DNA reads TGTGCCAGCCGCCTCGACAGTCGTAATGAAAAACTGTTTTTT. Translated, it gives CASRLDSRNEKLFF.

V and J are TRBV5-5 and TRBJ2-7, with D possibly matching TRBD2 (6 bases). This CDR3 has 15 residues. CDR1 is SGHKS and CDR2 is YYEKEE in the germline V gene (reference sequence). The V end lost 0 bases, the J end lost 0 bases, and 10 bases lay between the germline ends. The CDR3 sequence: CASSLGSSASYEQYF. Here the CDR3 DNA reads TGTGCCAGCAGCTTGGGGTCTAGCGCCTCCTACGAGCAGTACTTC.

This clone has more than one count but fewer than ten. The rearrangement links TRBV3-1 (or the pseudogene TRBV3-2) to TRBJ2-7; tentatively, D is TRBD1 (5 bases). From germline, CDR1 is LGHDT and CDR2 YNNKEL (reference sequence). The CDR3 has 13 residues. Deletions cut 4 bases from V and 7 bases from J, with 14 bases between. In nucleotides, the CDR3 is TGTGCCAGCAGCCCTAGTGGGCAGGGTGAGCAGTACTTC. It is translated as CASSPSGQGEQYF.

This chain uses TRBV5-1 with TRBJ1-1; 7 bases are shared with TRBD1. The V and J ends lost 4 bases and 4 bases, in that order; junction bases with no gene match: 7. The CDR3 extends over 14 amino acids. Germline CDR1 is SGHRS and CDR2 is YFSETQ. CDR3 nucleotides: TGCGCCAGCAGCGCCCAATCAGGGGGCACTGAAGCTTTCTTT. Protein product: CASSAQSGGTEAFF.

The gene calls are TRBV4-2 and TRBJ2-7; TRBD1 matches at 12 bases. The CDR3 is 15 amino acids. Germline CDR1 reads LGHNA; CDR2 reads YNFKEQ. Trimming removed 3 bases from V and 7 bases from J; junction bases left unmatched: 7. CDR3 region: CASSHPGQGASEQYF. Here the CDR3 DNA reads TGTGCCAGCAGCCACCCGGGACAGGGGGCGAGTGAGCAGTACTTC.

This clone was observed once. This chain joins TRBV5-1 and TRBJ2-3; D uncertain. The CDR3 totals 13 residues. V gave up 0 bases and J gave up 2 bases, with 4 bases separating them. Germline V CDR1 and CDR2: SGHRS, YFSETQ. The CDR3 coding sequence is TGCGCCAGCAGCTTGGTTCTCACAGATACGCAGTATTTT. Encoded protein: CASSLVLTDTQYF.

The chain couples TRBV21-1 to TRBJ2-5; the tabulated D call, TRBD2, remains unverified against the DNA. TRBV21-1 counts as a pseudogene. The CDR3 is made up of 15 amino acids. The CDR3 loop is CASSKIVGCQETQYF. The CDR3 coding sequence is TGTGCCAGCAGCAAAATAGTCGGGTGTCAAGAGACCCAGTACTTC.

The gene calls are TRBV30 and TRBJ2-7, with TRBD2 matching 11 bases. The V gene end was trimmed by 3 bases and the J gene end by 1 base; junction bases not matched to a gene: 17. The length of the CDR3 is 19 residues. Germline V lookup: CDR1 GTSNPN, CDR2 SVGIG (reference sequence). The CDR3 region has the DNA TGTGCCTGGAGAAAACCGGGACTAGCGGTCCCTCGGAGTTCCTACGAGCAGTACTTC. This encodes CAWRKPGLAVPRSSYEQYF.

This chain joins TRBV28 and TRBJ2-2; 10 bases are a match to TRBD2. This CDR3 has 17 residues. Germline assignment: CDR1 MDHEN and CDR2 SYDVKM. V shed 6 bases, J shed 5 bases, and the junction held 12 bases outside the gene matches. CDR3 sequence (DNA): TGTGCCAGCAGCAGTCTAGCGGGAGTTAAGGGGACCGGGGAGCTGTTTTTT. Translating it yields CASSSLAGVKGTGELFF.